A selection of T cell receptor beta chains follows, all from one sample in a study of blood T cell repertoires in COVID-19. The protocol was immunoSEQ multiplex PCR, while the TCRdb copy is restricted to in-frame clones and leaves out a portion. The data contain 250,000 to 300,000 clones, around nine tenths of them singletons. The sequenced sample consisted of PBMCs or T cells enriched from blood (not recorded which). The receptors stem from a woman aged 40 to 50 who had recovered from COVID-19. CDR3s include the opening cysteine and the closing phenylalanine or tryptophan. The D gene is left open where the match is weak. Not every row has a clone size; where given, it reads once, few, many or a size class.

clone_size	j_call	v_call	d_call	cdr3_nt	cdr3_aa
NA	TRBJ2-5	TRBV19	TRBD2	TGTGCCAGTAGTGTAGCGGGAGCGACTCAAGAGACCCAGTACTTC	CASSVAGATQETQYF
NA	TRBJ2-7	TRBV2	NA	TGTGCCAGCAGCGCCCCACCAGTTCTCTACGAGCAGTACTTC	CASSAPPVLYEQYF
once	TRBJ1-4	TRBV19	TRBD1	TGTGCCAGTAGTGCCCCGGGACAGGGTAATGAAAAACTGTTTTTT	CASSAPGQGNEKLFF
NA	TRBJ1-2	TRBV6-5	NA	TGTGCCAGCAGTATAACAAGTGACTATGGCTACACCTTC	CASSITSDYGYTF
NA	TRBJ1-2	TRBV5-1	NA	TGCGCCAGCAGCCCGGGGGTCGGATTCTATGGCTACACCTTC	CASSPGVGFYGYTF
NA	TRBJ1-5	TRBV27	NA	TGTGCCAGCCGCCCGGGGTGGAGCAATCAGCCCCAGCATTTT	CASRPGWSNQPQHF
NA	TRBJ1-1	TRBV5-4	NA	TGTGCCAGCAGCTTGGTACAGATACCCACTGAAGCTTTCTTT	CASSLVQIPTEAFF
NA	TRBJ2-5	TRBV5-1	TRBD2	TGCGCCAGCAGCTTGGTACTAGCGGGGACCCAGTACTTC	CASSLVLAGTQYF
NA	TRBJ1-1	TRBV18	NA	TGTGCCAGCTCACCACCGGTCGGGGGGACTGAAGCTTTCTTT	CASSPPVGGTEAFF
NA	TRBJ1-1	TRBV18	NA	TGTGCCAGCTCACCAGGGCCCACTGAAGCTTTCTTT	CASSPGPTEAFF
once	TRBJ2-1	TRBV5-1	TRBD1	TGCGCCAGCAGCCCAGGGACAGGGGGCGCGATCGGGCAGTTCTTC	CASSPGTGGAIGQFF
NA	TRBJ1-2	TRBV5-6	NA	TGTGCCAGCAGCATGGACAGAAACTATGGCTACACCTTC	CASSMDRNYGYTF
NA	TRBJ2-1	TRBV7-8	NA	TGTGCCACCATGAGGAGCTCCTACAATGAGCAGTTCTTC	CATMRSSYNEQFF
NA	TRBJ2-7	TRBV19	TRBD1	TGTGCCAGTAGTATAGGCGGACAGGGTGTCTACGAGCAGTACTTC	CASSIGGQGVYEQYF
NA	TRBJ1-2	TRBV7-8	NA	TGTGCCAGCAGCTTAGCGGTTCGGGGCTATGGCTACACCTTC	CASSLAVRGYGYTF
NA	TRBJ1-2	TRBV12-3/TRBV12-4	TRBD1	TGTGCCAGCAGTTTGGGGACAGTATATGGCTACACCTTC	CASSLGTVYGYTF
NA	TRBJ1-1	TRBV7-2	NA	TGTGCCAGCAGCCCACAAACAGCGAACACTGAAGCTTTCTTT	CASSPQTANTEAFF
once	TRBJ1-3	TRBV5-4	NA	TGTGCCAGCAGCCCGACACATCTCTCCTCTGGAAACACCATATATTTT	CASSPTHLSSGNTIYF
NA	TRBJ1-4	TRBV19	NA	TGTGCCAGTAGTATCTGGGGCACGCCTGAAAAACTGTTTTTT	CASSIWGTPEKLFF
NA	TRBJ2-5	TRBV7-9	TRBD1	TGTGCCAGCAGCTTAAGGGACAGGGGACTCCTACAAGAGACCCAGTACTTC	CASSLRDRGLLQETQYF
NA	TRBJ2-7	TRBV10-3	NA	TGTGCCATCAGTACACAACAGTCGGGATTAACGTTC	CAISTQQSGLTF
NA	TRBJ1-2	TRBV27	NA	TGTGCCAGCAGCCCCTACCCCGGGGGCTATGGCTACACCTTC	CASSPYPGGYGYTF
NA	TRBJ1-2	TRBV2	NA	TGTGCCAGCAGTGAAAACACCTACTATGGCTACACCTTC	CASSENTYYGYTF
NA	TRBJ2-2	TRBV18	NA	TGTGCCAGCTCCCCGACTCGGTGGAAGGTCGGGGAGCTGTTTTTT	CASSPTRWKVGELFF
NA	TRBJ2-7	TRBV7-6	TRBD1	TGTGCCAGCAGCTTAGGGACAGGGAAAACCTACGAGCAGTACTTC	CASSLGTGKTYEQYF
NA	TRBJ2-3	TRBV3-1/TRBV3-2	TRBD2	TGTGCCAGCAGCCCCTGGGGAAGCGGGGGGGCCGAGGAAACAGATACGCAGTATTTT	CASSPWGSGGAEETDTQYF
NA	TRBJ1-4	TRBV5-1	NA	TGCGCCAGCAGCCCAGGGGTAACCGTCGAAAAACTGTTTTTT	CASSPGVTVEKLFF
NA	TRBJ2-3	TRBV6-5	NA	TGTGCCAGCAGTTCCACAGGGAGCACAGATACGCAGTATTTT	CASSSTGSTDTQYF
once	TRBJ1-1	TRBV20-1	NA	TGCAGTGCTAGTAGTCCGGTGAACACTGAAGCTTTCTTT	CSASSPVNTEAFF
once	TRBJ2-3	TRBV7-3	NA	TGTGCCAGCAGCTTAAGGCGGACTAGCACAGATACGCAGTATTTT	CASSLRRTSTDTQYF
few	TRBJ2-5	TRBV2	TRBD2	TGTGCCAGCACCAATCCACTAGCGGGAGAGGAGACCCAGTACTTC	CASTNPLAGEETQYF
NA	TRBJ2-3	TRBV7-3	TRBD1	TGTGCCAGCAGCAGGGACAGGGGCACAGATACGCAGTATTTT	CASSRDRGTDTQYF
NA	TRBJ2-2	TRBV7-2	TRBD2	TGTGCCAGCAGCTCGCGGACTAGCGGCTCCGGGGAGCTGTTTTTT	CASSSRTSGSGELFF
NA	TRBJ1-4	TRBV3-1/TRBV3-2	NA	TGTGCCAGCAGCCAAGAGACAGGTTCAACTAATGAAAAACTGTTTTTT	CASSQETGSTNEKLFF
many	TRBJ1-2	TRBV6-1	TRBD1	TGTGCCAGCAGTGGCAAAAACAGGGGATGGATTAACTATGGCTACACCTTC	CASSGKNRGWINYGYTF
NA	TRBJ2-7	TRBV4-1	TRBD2	TGCGCCAGCAGCCAGTCTACTAGCGGCCTGAGCTCCTACGAGCAGTACTTC	CASSQSTSGLSSYEQYF
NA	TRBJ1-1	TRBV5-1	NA	TGCGCCAGCAGCTGGACGGGGGCTGAAGCTTTCTTT	CASSWTGAEAFF
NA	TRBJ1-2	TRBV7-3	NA	TGTGCCAGCAGCGGACACCTTTGGAGCTACACCTTC	CASSGHLWSYTF
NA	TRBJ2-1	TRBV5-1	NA	TGCGCCAGCAGCTCGGAGGCCTACAATGAGCAGTTCTTC	CASSSEAYNEQFF
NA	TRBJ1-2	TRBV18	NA	TGTGCCAGCTCACCATCTCAAACGACAGACTACACCTTC	CASSPSQTTDYTF
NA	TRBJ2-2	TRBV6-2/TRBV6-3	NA	TGTGCCAGCAGTTACTCCGTACAGACCAACACCGGGGAGCTGTTTTTT	CASSYSVQTNTGELFF
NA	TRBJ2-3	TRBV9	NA	TGTGCCAGCAGCGCGATAACTCCCTCGGAGGAGCAGTATTTT	CASSAITPSEEQYF
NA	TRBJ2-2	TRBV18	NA	TGTGCCAGCTCACCAGAGATAACCGGGGAGCTGTTTTTT	CASSPEITGELFF
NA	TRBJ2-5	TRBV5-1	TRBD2	TGCGCCAGCAGCCTAGCGGGAGTTCATGAGACCCAGTACTTC	CASSLAGVHETQYF
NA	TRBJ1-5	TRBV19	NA	TGTGCCAGTAGTGGGGGGGCTAGCAATCAGCCCCAGCATTTT	CASSGGASNQPQHF
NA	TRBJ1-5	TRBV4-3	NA	TGCGCCAGCAGCCAAGACCGTGATCAGCCCCAGCATTTT	CASSQDRDQPQHF
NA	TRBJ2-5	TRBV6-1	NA	TGTGCCAGCAGTTGGACCTTTGGAGGAGAGACCCAGTACTTC	CASSWTFGGETQYF
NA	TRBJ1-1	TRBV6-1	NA	TGTGCCAGCAGTGAATATCGGGGGGCAGGCACTGAAGCTTTCTTT	CASSEYRGAGTEAFF
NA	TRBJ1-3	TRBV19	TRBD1	TGTGCCAGTAGTGTGGGACAGGTCTCTGGAAACACCATATATTTT	CASSVGQVSGNTIYF
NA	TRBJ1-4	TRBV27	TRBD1	TGTGCCAGCAGTTTCCAGGGGGGTGAAAAACTGTTTTTT	CASSFQGGEKLFF
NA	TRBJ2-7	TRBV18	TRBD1	TGTGCCAGCTCCCTCCGGGACAGGGGTTTACACGAGCAGTACTTC	CASSLRDRGLHEQYF
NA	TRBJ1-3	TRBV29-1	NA	TGCAGCGTTCGACAGTCGCTGGGCGACACCATATATTTT	CSVRQSLGDTIYF
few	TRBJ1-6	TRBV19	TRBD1	TGTGCCAGTACCCCGACAGGGTATAATTCACCCCTCCACTTT	CASTPTGYNSPLHF
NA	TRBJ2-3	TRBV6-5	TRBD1	TGTGCCAGCAGACGACAGGGGAGCACAGATACGCAGTATTTT	CASRRQGSTDTQYF